This entry lists 20 T cell receptor beta chains sequenced from one sample in a study of a mutant IDH1 vaccine in newly diagnosed glioma. Method: immunoSEQ multiplex PCR; TCRdb's copy keeps in-frame clones and lacks some. The sample records fewer than 45,000 clones, 60% to 85% being singletons. Time point here: week 23, last vaccination. Alongside topical imiquimod, each dose of vaccine comprised 300 ug of mutant IDH1 20-mer peptide. Antigens of these TCRs are unknown. Sequencing was performed on PBMCs, taken from a glioma patient whose treatment included an IDH1 peptide vaccine. These receptors all come from a woman aged 40 to 55 with glioma. Some clones in this sample may be carry-over from other donors' samples.

This rearrangement joins TRBV9 to TRBJ2-2; 7 nucleotides agree with TRBD1. Per germline, CDR1 SGDLS and CDR2 YYNGEE. This CDR3 spans 14 amino acids. Trimming took 0 bases from V and 4 from J; bases not matched to a gene: 0. The CDR3 nucleotides read TGTGCCAGCAGCGTAGAGGGGGCCACCGGGGAGCTGTTTTTT. It specifies CASSVEGATGELFF.

The gene calls are TRBV10-3 and TRBJ2-3; 9 bases match TRBD1. In germline, CDR1 is ENHRY, CDR2 SYGVKD. The CDR3 loop spans 14 amino acids. V was clipped by 9 bases and J by 6 bases; unmatched bases: 10. The DNA of the CDR3 is TGTGCCATAGCACAGGGGGCCTCGTTGGATACGCAGTATTTT. It yields the protein CAIAQGASLDTQYF.

This clone was seen a handful of times. The chain couples TRBV2 to TRBJ2-7; the match to TRBD1 covers 9 bases. J gave up 4 bases and V 8 bases, and 6 bases lay outside the gene matches. CDR3 length: 13 amino acids. In germline, CDR1 is SNHLY, CDR2 FYNNEI. DNA for the CDR3: TGTGCCAGCCATCGGGACAGGGAGTACGAGCAGTACTTC. This encodes CASHRDREYEQYF.

The J gene is TRBJ2-7, the V gene TRBV2; 8 nucleotides align to TRBD1. Germline V lookup: CDR1 SNHLY, CDR2 FYNNEI. This CDR3 region has 17 residues. With 3 bases clipped from V and 5 bases from J, the junction kept 15 bases outside the gene matches. CDR3 in amino acids: CASSEPGDRSPYHEQYF. Written as DNA, the CDR3 is TGTGCCAGCAGTGAGCCAGGGGACAGGTCTCCCTATCACGAGCAGTACTTC.

V is TRBV6-5 and J is TRBJ2-6; 9 bases fit TRBD1. The CDR3 has 15 residues. Trimming took 6 bases from V and 4 from J; bases not matched to a gene: 4. In germline, CDR1 is MNHEY, CDR2 SVGAGI. As DNA, the CDR3 is TGTGCCAGCAGCAGGACAGGGGCCGGGGCCAACGTCCTGACTTTC. Its protein is CASSRTGAGANVLTF.

The chain uses TRBV7-8 and TRBJ1-5; no clear D gene. V lost 4 bases and J lost 5, with 15 bases in between. Germline-derived CDR1 and CDR2 are SGHVS and FQNEAQ. CDR3 length: 15 amino acids. As DNA, the CDR3 is TGTGCCAGCAGCTCTTCAAGACCCTCGTATCAGCCCCAGCATTTT. The encoded protein is CASSSSRPSYQPQHF.

The chain has TRBV2 and TRBJ1-5; 7 bases align to TRBD1. The CDR3 is 18 residues long. Germline V gene lookup returns CDR1 SNHLY and CDR2 FYNNEI. The ends lost 3 bases at V and 4 bases at J; junction bases unmatched: 15. This CDR3 reads CASSDSPHRTGQNQPQHF. The CDR3 DNA is TGTGCCAGCAGTGATTCTCCCCATCGGACAGGCCAAAATCAGCCCCAGCATTTT.

CDR3 coding DNA: TGTGCCCTTACGGAACTACCCACCACTGAGCAGTTCTTC. Translation: CALTELPTTEQFF. This chain joins TRBV5-4 and TRBJ2-1, with no clear D. Germline lookup yields CDR1 SGHNT and CDR2 YYREEE (reference sequence). With 10 bases removed from V and 9 bases from J, the gap between germline ends came to 20 bases. There are 13 residues in the CDR3.

CDR3: CAISEIKANVLTF. CDR3 coding DNA: TGTGCCATCAGTGAAATTAAGGCCAACGTCCTGACTTTC. This rearrangement joins TRBV10-3 to TRBJ2-6; no clear D gene. The CDR3 loop spans 13 amino acids. Trimming took off 3 bases at V and 6 bases at J, with 6 bases between the two ends. Germline CDR1 and CDR2: ENHRY and SYGVKD.

This clone was counted a few times. The V gene is TRBV29-1, the J gene TRBJ1-4; weak D call: TRBD1 (5 bases). Trimming took off 7 bases at V and 4 bases at J, with 13 bases between the two ends. Germline assignment: CDR1 SQVTM and CDR2 ANQGSEA. The CDR3 sequence is 13 residues long. The CDR3 nucleotides are TGCAGCGCAGGGAATCGAGATAATGAAAAACTGTTTTTT. This codes for CSAGNRDNEKLFF.

CDR3: CASRANQETQYF. The DNA of the CDR3 is TGTGCCAGCAGGGCAAACCAAGAGACCCAGTACTTC. This chain links TRBV6-1 with TRBJ2-5; D unclear. Trimming removed 6 bases at V and 0 bases at J, with 5 bases between. This CDR3 comprises 12 residues. Per the germline V gene, CDR1 is MNHNS and CDR2 is SASEGT.

The gene calls are TRBV5-1 and TRBJ1-3; the D is unclear. The germline gives CDR1 SGHRS, CDR2 YFSETQ. The CDR3 is 12 amino acids. V shed 5 bases and J shed 8 bases, with 11 bases lying between them. The CDR3 DNA reads TGCGCCAGCAGGGAATCGGCAGACACCATATATTTT. Protein sequence: CASRESADTIYF. Full variable domain (remainder filled in from reference TRBV5-1 and TRBJ1-3): KAGVTQTPRYLIKTRGQQVTLSCSPISGHRSVSWYQQTPGQGLQFLFEYFSETQRNKGNFPGRFSGRQFSNSRSEMNVSTLELGDSALYLCASRESADTIYFGEGSWLTVV.

This clone was observed once. This chain links TRBV7-9 with TRBJ2-1; D might be TRBD2 (6 bases). CDR3 length: 12 amino acids. V was pared by 5 bases and J by 8 bases, with 10 bases between. Germline V gene sequence: CDR1 SEHNR, CDR2 FQNEAQ (reference sequence). The CDR3 bases are TGTGCCAGCAGCAGAACTAGCCATGAGCAGTTCTTC. Translation: CASSRTSHEQFF.

Worth noting for this clone: Distinct nucleotide sequences in the sample also encode this CDR3. The rearrangement joins TRBV9 to TRBJ2-3; the match to TRBD2 covers 9 bases. This CDR3 is built from 16 residues. Germline assignment: CDR1 SGDLS and CDR2 YYNGEE. V shed 0 bases and J 1 base; nucleotides not matched to a gene: 3. CDR3: CASSVGPSGGTDTQYF. CDR3 nucleotide sequence: TGTGCCAGCAGCGTAGGCCCTAGCGGGGGCACAGATACGCAGTATTTT.

This clone was seen only a few times. J is TRBJ2-6 and V is TRBV19; D is uncertain. In germline, CDR1 is LNHDA, CDR2 SQIVND (reference sequence). The CDR3 extends over 17 amino acids. The V and J ends lost 7 bases and 1 base respectively, with 17 bases between them. The CDR3 loop reads CASMNPFKTSGANVLTF. Here the CDR3 DNA reads TGTGCCAGTATGAACCCCTTTAAGACTTCTGGGGCCAACGTCCTGACTTTC.

This chain uses TRBV7-9 with TRBJ2-3, with D hard to call. Germline values: CDR1 SEHNR, CDR2 FQNEAQ (reference sequence). V was cut by 1 base and J by 5 bases, with 4 bases left in between. This CDR3 has 12 residues. This chain's CDR3 is CASSLERDTQYF. CDR3 in DNA: TGTGCCAGCAGCTTAGAACGAGATACGCAGTATTTT.

This clone turned up a few times. CDR3 region: CATSSSRGTGGYTF. Written as DNA, the CDR3 is TGTGCCACCAGCAGCAGTCGGGGGACCGGGGGCTACACCTTC. The V gene is TRBV15, the J gene TRBJ1-2, with D possibly TRBD1 on 5 matching bases. V gave up 3 bases and J gave up 8 bases, with 16 bases separating them. The CDR3 is 14 amino acids. Germline CDR1 is LNHNV and CDR2 is YYDKDF (reference sequence).

V is TRBV11-2 and J is TRBJ1-1; 9 bases agree with TRBD1. The junction had 3 bases not matched to a gene; V was cut back by 5 bases and J by 5 bases. From germline, CDR1 is SGHAT and CDR2 FQNNGV. CDR3 size: 13 residues. The CDR3 nucleotides read TGTGCCAGCAGCCCAGACAGGGGGACTGAAGCTTTCTTT. Translated: CASSPDRGTEAFF.

V gene TRBV28 combines with J gene TRBJ1-2, with D hard to call. The ends were cut back, 2 bases at V and 8 bases at J, with 24 bases in the middle. The V gene's germline CDR1 is MDHEN and CDR2 SYDVKM. The CDR3 loop spans 17 amino acids. This CDR3 is CASSLNKWGLPSGGYTF. As DNA, the CDR3 is TGTGCCAGCAGTTTAAATAAATGGGGTCTCCCGAGTGGGGGCTACACCTTC.

This chain connects TRBV27 to TRBJ2-3; 11 bases map to TRBD2. The V gene's germline CDR1 is MNHEY and CDR2 SMNVEV (reference sequence). Trimming cost V 5 bases and J 2 bases; bases outside gene matches: 15. This CDR3 is built from 19 residues. CDR3 DNA sequence: TGTGCCAGCAGTCCGTCCTTCTCTCAACTAGCGGGGGACACAGATACGCAGTATTTT. This encodes CASSPSFSQLAGDTDTQYF.